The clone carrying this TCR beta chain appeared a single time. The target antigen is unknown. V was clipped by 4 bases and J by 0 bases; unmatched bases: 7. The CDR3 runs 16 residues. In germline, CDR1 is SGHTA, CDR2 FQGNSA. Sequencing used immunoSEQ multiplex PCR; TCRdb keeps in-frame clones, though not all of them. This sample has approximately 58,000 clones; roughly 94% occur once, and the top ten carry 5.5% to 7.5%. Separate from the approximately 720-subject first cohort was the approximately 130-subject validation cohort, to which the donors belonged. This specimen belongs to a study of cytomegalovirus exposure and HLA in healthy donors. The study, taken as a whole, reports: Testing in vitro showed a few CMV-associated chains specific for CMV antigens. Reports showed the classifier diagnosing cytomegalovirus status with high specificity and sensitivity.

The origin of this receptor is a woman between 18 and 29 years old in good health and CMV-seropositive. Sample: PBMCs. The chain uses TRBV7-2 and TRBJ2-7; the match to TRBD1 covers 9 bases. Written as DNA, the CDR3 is TGTGCCAGCAGCTGGGCCGGGACAGGGAGCTCCTACGAGCAGTACTTC. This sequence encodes CASSWAGTGSSYEQYF.